The T cell receptor (beta chain) described here comes from a study of cytomegalovirus exposure and HLA in healthy donors. PCR was performed using 60 Vbeta and 13 Jbeta primers. Measured with immunoSEQ multiplex PCR; TCRdb has only the in-frame clones, and not every one. The sample lists approximately 100,000 clones; around 84% were seen once. Notes on this clone: Its antigen is currently unknown.

Germline lookup yields CDR1 SGHRS and CDR2 YFSETQ. The CDR3 extends over 15 amino acids. Trimming took 0 bases from V and 3 from J; bases not matched to a gene: 4. Study conclusions and caveats: TRBV6-2, TRBV6-3 and some other V segments were unresolvable in 87-base-pair reads.

This clonotype was obtained from a man in his forties in good health and CMV-seropositive. The V and J genes are TRBV5-1 and TRBJ2-3; 7 bases match TRBD2. Material for sequencing was PBMCs. The CDR3 protein is CASSLVAGETDTQYF. The CDR3, as DNA: TGCGCCAGCAGCTTGGTTGCGGGAGAGACAGATACGCAGTATTTT.